A single sample gave rise to the 15 T cell receptor beta chains below, sequenced in a study of T cell responses to AZD1222 COVID-19 vaccine (dated by TCRdb to the early 2020s). The time point label on this specimen signifies: baseline before first vaccination. Interpreted using the paper, the treatment or condition label stands for: meningococcal conjugate vaccine given as trial control. The library came from the immunoSEQ multiplex PCR assay. The source is immuneACCESS, and TCRdb retained only in-frame sequences with V and J called. Part of the clones is not carried over; for the studies checked, unresolved V genes explain less than half of this, and the remainder is unexplained. In this sample the table shows roughly 140,000 clones, 88% of which occur a single time. The top ten constitute 3% to 4% of the sample. The starting material was peripheral blood, obtained on day 0 of MenACWY control vaccination. These receptor sequences come from an adult in good health.

The chain carries TRBV14 and TRBJ1-1; D is unresolved. This CDR3 has 15 residues. Germline lookup yields CDR1 SGHDN and CDR2 FVKESK. With 1 base removed from V and 0 bases from J, the gap between germline ends came to 9 bases. CDR3 in DNA: TGTGCCAGCAGCCAAGGAGGCGCCCTGAACACTGAAGCTTTCTTT. Encoded protein: CASSQGGALNTEAFF. The whole variable domain, filled in from reference TRBV14 and TRBJ1-1, reads EAGVTQFPSHSVIEKGQTVTLRCDPISGHDNLYWYRRVMGKEIKFLLHFVKESKQDESGMPNNRFLAERTGGTYSTLKVQPAELEDSGVYFCASSQGGALNTEAFFGQGTRLTVV.

The chain is built from TRBV7-2 and TRBJ2-1; 9 bases fit TRBD1. The germline gives CDR1 SGHTA, CDR2 FQGNSA. The trim removed 2 bases at V and 1 base at J, leaving 3 bases unmatched. The CDR3 length is 16 residues. CDR3 residues: CASSLMGQGSYNEQFF. The CDR3 coding sequence is TGTGCCAGCAGCTTAATGGGACAGGGTTCCTACAATGAGCAGTTCTTC.

The V and J genes are TRBV5-6 and TRBJ1-1; D call uncertain. CDR3 length equals 16 residues. CDR1 SGHDT and CDR2 YYEEEE come from the germline V gene. Trimming removed 2 bases from V and 0 bases from J, with 14 bases in between. As DNA, the CDR3 is TGTGCCAGCAGCTTAGTTCTCAAGGGTCTGAACACTGAAGCTTTCTTT. Amino acid sequence: CASSLVLKGLNTEAFF.

The V call is TRBV2, the J call TRBJ2-1; D possibly matches TRBD1 or TRBD2 (5 bases each). CDR1 and CDR2 (germline): SNHLY, FYNNEI. V was shortened by 6 bases and J by 6 bases, with 9 bases between the two germline ends. The CDR3 sequence is 12 residues long. CDR3 in amino acids: CASRGESNEQFF. The DNA of the CDR3 is TGTGCCAGCAGAGGGGAGAGCAATGAGCAGTTCTTC.

V usage is TRBV19 and J usage is TRBJ1-1; D might be TRBD1 (6 bases). V lost 2 bases and J lost 0, with 13 bases in between. The CDR3 consists of 16 residues. The germline gives CDR1 LNHDA, CDR2 SQIVND (reference sequence). CDR3 nucleotides: TGTGCCAGTAGTATATCAGGGGCTCGGATGAACACTGAAGCTTTCTTT. Protein product: CASSISGARMNTEAFF.

This clone occurred once. The CDR3 DNA follows: TGTGCCAGCAGTTTAAGGGGGGGTACGCAGTATTTT. Encoded protein: CASSLRGGTQYF. The V gene is TRBV27, the J gene TRBJ2-3, with D perhaps TRBD2 (7 bases). The CDR3 is 12 residues long. CDR1 and CDR2 (germline): MNHEY, SMNVEV (reference sequence). The ends were cut back, 2 bases at V and 8 bases at J, with 8 bases in the middle.

This chain joins TRBV4-1 and TRBJ2-2, with 12 bases lining up with TRBD2. The ends lost 2 bases at V and 1 base at J; junction bases unmatched: 2. This CDR3 is built from 17 residues. The germline gives CDR1 MGHRA, CDR2 YSYEKL. CDR3 amino acids: CASSQKGLAGNTGELFF. The CDR3 bases are TGCGCCAGCAGCCAAAAGGGACTAGCGGGGAACACCGGGGAGCTGTTTTTT.

The V and J genes are TRBV19 and TRBJ1-6; TRBD1 aligns across 8 bases. Trimming cost V 6 bases and J 8 bases; bases outside gene matches: 9. The CDR3 extends over 15 amino acids. From germline, CDR1 is LNHDA and CDR2 SQIVND (reference sequence). The CDR3 DNA follows: TGTGCCAGTAGGTTCACCGGGACAGGACATTCACCCCTCCACTTT. It yields the protein CASRFTGTGHSPLHF.

This clone appeared a single time. The V gene is TRBV5-1, the J gene TRBJ1-2, with a tentative D call TRBD1 (5 bases). The CDR3 has 13 amino acids. Trimming left V 0 bases short and J 8 bases short, with 11 bases between. The germline gives CDR1 SGHRS, CDR2 YFSETQ. The CDR3 nucleotides read TGCGCCAGCAGCTTGGAGGCCGCAGGGGGCTACACCTTC. Encoded protein: CASSLEAAGGYTF.

V usage is TRBV19 and J usage is TRBJ1-6; D may be TRBD1 (5 bases). Germline loops: CDR1 LNHDA, CDR2 SQIVND (reference sequence). Trimming took off 4 bases at V and 8 bases at J, with 18 bases between the two ends. CDR3 length: 16 residues. CDR3 coding DNA: TGTGCCAGTAGTACCACGACCTCAGGGACGGATTCACCCCTCCACTTT. This sequence encodes CASSTTTSGTDSPLHF.

The chain has TRBV30 and TRBJ1-4; D not resolved. The germline V and J ends were trimmed by 3 bases and 8 bases, with 10 bases remaining between them. Germline lookup yields CDR1 GTSNPN and CDR2 SVGIG (reference sequence). This CDR3 has 12 residues. CDR3 region: CAWSQSGEKLFF. The CDR3 DNA is TGTGCCTGGAGCCAATCAGGAGAAAAACTGTTTTTT.

The V call is TRBV9, the J call TRBJ2-3; 14 nucleotides line up with TRBD2. Trimming cost V 3 bases and J 4 bases; bases outside gene matches: 4. Per germline, CDR1 SGDLS and CDR2 YYNGEE. The CDR3 consists of 16 residues. CDR3 nucleotides: TGTGCCAGCAGCGCGACTAGCGGGAGGGCCCCAGATACGCAGTATTTT. Amino acids: CASSATSGRAPDTQYF.

The chain has TRBV11-3 and TRBJ2-7, with TRBD2 matching 7 bases. Trimming at V came to 3 bases and at J to 7 bases, leaving 9 bases not matched to a gene. This CDR3 spans 14 amino acids. The germline gives CDR1 SGHNT, CDR2 YENEEA. DNA of the CDR3: TGTGCCAGCAGCTTTTCCGGACTAGTTTGGGAGCAGTACTTC. It encodes CASSFSGLVWEQYF.

This chain joins TRBV5-1 and TRBJ2-7; 7 positions agree with TRBD2. The CDR3 has 18 residues. From germline, CDR1 is SGHRS and CDR2 YFSETQ. Trimming cost V 3 bases and J 2 bases; bases outside gene matches: 17. The CDR3 here is CASSSGPILAATTYEQYF. As DNA, the CDR3 is TGCGCCAGCAGCTCGGGACCTATCCTAGCGGCCACTACCTACGAGCAGTACTTC.

The chain has TRBV18 and TRBJ2-7; D call uncertain. This CDR3 spans 12 amino acids. The V end lost 0 bases, the J end lost 6 bases, and 6 bases lay between the germline ends. The germline V gene has CDR1 KGHSH and CDR2 LQKENI. The DNA for the CDR3 is TGTGCCAGCTCACCACCCCTCTCCGAGCAGTACTTC. Its translation is CASSPPLSEQYF. Drawing the rest from reference TRBV18 and TRBJ2-7, the complete variable domain is NAGVMQNPRHLVRRRGQEARLRCSPMKGHSHVYWYRQLPEEGLKFMVYLQKENIIDESGMPKERFSAEFPKEGPSILRIQQVVRGDSAAYFCASSPPLSEQYFGPGTRLTVT.